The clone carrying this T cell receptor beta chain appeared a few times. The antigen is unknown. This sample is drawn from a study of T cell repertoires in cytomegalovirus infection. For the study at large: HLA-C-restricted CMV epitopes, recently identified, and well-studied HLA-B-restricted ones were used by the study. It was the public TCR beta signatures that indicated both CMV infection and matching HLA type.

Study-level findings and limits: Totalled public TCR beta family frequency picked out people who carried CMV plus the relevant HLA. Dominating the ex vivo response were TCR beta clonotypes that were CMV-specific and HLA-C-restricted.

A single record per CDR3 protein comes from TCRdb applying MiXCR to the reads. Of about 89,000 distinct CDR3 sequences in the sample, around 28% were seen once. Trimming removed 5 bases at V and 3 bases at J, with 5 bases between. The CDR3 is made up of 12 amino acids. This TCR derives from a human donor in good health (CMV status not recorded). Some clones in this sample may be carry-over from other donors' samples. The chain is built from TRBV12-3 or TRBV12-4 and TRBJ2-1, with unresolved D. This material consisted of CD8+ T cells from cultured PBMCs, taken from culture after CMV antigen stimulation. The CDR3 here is CASSADYNEQFF. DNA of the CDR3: TGTGCCAGCAGTGCGGACTACAATGAGCAGTTCTTC.